This T cell receptor (beta chain) originates from a study of blood T cells in healthy people across ages (dated by TCRdb to between 2014 and 2017). In terms of the full investigation: Template switching captured roughly one uniquely barcoded TCR beta cDNA molecule per two T cells in model experiments. To track age-related changes in TCR beta repertoire diversity, the study relied on deep sequencing normalized with unique cDNA molecular identifiers. The donors were divided into four age groups: young (average approximately 16 years), middle-aged (under 40), aged (62) and long-lived (nearly 85). To avoid experimental bias, donors of different ages were randomly spread across the sequencing lanes. Using the same blood draw, the study looked at two additional independent replicas of 1 million unique cDNA reads for two donors, one aged 18 to 30 and the other aged 80 or older. What the study reported, not specific to this receptor: Because donor CMV infection status was unknown, age-related changes in expanded clonotypes were potentially confounded. Because profiling used bulk unsorted PBMCs, naive and antigen-experienced compartments could not be compared conclusively. Compared with the aged group, the long-lived group had more naive CD4+ T cells, fewer expanded clones and increased TCR diversity, a pattern suggesting age selection. There was a strong correlation between observed TCR beta diversity and the percentage of naive T cells measured by flow cytometry. Estimates of total diversity from one million sequenced T cells were regarded as lower bounds and underestimates. Observed TCR beta diversity per million T cells fell roughly linearly with age, and a significant reduction was already apparent by age around 40.

V sheds 1 base and J sheds 4 bases, leaving 20 bases between their ends. CDR1 and CDR2 were assigned from the germline V gene as SGHRS and YFSETQ. CDR3 length: 18 amino acids, cysteine to phenylalanine. The CDR3 DNA has 54 bases and is translated from base 1. Regarding this clonotype: The antigen it binds to is not known. Base qualities are missing; no much larger clone stands one base away.

The 39 donors, aged about 6 to 100 years, were systemically healthy Caucasian individuals from Russia. Roughly 11 milliliters of peripheral blood were drawn from each donor into EDTA-treated Vacutainer tubes. PBMCs were isolated by Ficoll-Paque density-gradient centrifugation, with at least 6 million obtained per sample. Total RNA, at least 5 micrograms per sample, was extracted from PBMCs with Trizol reagent. The percentages of naive CD45RAhigh/CD27high T cells were determined by flow cytometry on a PBMC aliquot from every donor. The method behind the library was 5' RACE. The sequencing machine was an Illumina HiSeq 2500. A second PCR of 7 to 11 cycles was performed with a sample-barcoded 5' primer and a J-beta primer mix. A unique molecular identifier was introduced onto each TCR beta cDNA molecule by a template-switch 5' adaptor carrying 12 random nucleotides. At least 2.5 million CDR3-containing paired-end reads were obtained from each sample. First-strand cDNA synthesis was performed from all RNA using the Mint cDNA synthesis kit, with priming by a TRBC-specific oligonucleotide. Following uracil-DNA glycosylase treatment, all cDNA underwent a first 18-cycle PCR with the universal primers M1SS and BC2_uni_R. The paper's processing steps were these. Each sample was normalized by randomly selecting 1 million high-quality reads, each carrying a distinct molecular identifier. Reads sharing molecular identifiers were discarded rather than binned into consensus sequences. MiTCR, with a Q25 quality threshold and the strictest error-elimination algorithm, was used for CDR3 identification, clonotype clustering and error correction. Lower-bound total TCR beta diversity was estimated with a nonparametric unseen species model using Euler transformation. The public reads were reprocessed in TCRdb via fastp at Q25 and MiXCR, keeping in-frame beta chains. Every entry covers one CDR3 protein and lists the most common genes and DNA from its rows. TCRdb, rather than the study authors, made the V and J calls. For this sample there are 780,000 or so distinct CDR3 sequences; less than 70% appear just once. The top ten hold about 42% of the sample.

The TCR sequence derives from a man older than 75 in good health. The source material was blood. This sequence uses TRBV5-1 and TRBJ1-4, with a tentative D gene TRBD1 over 5 matching bases. The CDR3 loop reads CASSLKRGWSNGNEKLFF. The DNA reads TGCGCCAGCAGCTTGAAGCGGGGGTGGTCCAACGGTAATGAAAAACTGTTTTTT. Full variable domain (CDR3 extended with the reference TRBV5-1 and TRBJ1-4 proteins): KAGVTQTPRYLIKTRGQQVTLSCSPISGHRSVSWYQQTPGQGLQFLFEYFSETQRNKGNFPGRFSGRQFSNSRSEMNVSTLELGDSALYLCASSLKRGWSNGNEKLFFGSGTQLSVL.